This TCR beta chain was identified during a study of T-cell memory formation after mild COVID-19. Findings and caveats of the study: Contracting clones, day 15 to 85, had balanced CD4/CD8, and later expanders favored CD4+. Within pre-infection memory, some responding clones were found, suggesting cross-reactive memory joined. Chiefly within CM and EM were the contracting CD4+ clones; CD8+ ones were within EMRA.

This CDR3 has 16 amino acids. Germline CDR1 ENHRY, CDR2 SYGVKD. The V and J ends lost 0 bases and 0 bases respectively, with 11 bases between them. With regard to this clonotype: The antigen is undetermined.

TCRdb reprocessed the 5' RACE reads via MiXCR and lists one record per CDR3 protein. Seen here are a few hundred thousand distinct CDR3 sequences, less than 25% observed once, and the top ten hold roughly a fifth. The V and J genes are TRBV10-3 and TRBJ1-1; D gene uncertain. The clonotype originates from a man younger than 35 who had mild COVID-19 (a few samples of this study predate the infection). Cell type and time point are not known. Sequencing input: PBMCs or a T cell subset sorted from them (not recorded which). The CDR3 DNA reads TGTGCCATCAGTGAGTCGAGAACAGCCCTGAACACTGAAGCTTTCTTT. Translating it yields CAISESRTALNTEAFF.